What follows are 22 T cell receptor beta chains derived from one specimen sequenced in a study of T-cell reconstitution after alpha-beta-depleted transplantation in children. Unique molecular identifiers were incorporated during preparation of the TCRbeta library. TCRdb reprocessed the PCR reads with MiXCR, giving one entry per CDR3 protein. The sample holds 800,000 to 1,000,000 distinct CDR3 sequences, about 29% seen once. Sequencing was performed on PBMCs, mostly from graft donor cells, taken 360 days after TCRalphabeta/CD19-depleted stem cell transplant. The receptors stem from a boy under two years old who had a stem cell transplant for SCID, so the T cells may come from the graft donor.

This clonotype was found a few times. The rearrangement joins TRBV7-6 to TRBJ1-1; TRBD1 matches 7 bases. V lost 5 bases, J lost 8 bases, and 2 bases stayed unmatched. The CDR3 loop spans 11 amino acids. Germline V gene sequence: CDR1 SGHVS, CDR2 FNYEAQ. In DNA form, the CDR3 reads TGTGCCAGCAGCCAGGACAGGGAAGCTTTCTTT. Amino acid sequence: CASSQDREAFF.

The CDR3 is CASSSLSGQTEAFF. CDR3 in DNA: TGTGCCAGCAGTTCCTTATCTGGACAGACTGAAGCTTTCTTT. The chain uses TRBV12-3 or TRBV12-4 and TRBJ1-1; D is perhaps TRBD1 (6 bases). V gave up 4 bases and J gave up 5 bases, with 14 bases separating them. The CDR3 totals 14 residues.

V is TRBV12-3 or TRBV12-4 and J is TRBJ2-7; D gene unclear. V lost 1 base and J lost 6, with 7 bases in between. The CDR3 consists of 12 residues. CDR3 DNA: TGTGCCAGCAGTTTAGGGATCTCCGAGCAGTACTTC. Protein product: CASSLGISEQYF.

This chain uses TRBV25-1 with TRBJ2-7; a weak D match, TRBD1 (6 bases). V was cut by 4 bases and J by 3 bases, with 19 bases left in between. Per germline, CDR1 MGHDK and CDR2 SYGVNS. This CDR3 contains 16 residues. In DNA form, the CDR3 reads TGTGCCAGCAGTGCAAGCGAACAGGGCTATATCTACGAGCAGTACTTC. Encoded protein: CASSASEQGYIYEQYF.

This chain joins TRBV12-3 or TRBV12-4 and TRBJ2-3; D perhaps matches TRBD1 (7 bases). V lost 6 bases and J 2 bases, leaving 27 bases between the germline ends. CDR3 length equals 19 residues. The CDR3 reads CASRRGTFDQGGHTDTQYF. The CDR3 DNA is TGTGCCAGCAGGCGCGGGACTTTCGACCAGGGGGGTCACACAGATACGCAGTATTTT.

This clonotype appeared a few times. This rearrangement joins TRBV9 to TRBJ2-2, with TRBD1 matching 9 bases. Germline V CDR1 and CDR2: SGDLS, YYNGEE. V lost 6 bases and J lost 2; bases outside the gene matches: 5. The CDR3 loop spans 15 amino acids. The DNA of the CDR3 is TGTGCCAGCAAGGCGGACAGGGGAAACACCGGGGAGCTGTTTTTT. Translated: CASKADRGNTGELFF.

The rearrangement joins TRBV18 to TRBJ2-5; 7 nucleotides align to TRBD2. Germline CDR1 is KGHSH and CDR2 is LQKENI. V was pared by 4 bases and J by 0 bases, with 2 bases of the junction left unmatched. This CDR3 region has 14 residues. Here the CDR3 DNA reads TGTGCCAGCTCACTAGCGGGCAACCAAGAGACCCAGTACTTC. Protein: CASSLAGNQETQYF. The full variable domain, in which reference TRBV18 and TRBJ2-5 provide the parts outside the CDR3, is NAGVMQNPRHLVRRRGQEARLRCSPMKGHSHVYWYRQLPEEGLKFMVYLQKENIIDESGMPKERFSAEFPKEGPSILRIQQVVRGDSAAYFCASSLAGNQETQYFGPGTRLLVL.

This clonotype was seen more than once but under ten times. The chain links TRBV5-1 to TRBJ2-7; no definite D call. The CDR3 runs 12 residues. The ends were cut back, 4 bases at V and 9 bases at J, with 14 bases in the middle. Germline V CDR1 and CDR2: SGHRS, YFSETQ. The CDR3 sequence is CASSGDTLLQYF. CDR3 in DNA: TGCGCCAGCAGCGGCGACACCCTACTGCAGTACTTC.

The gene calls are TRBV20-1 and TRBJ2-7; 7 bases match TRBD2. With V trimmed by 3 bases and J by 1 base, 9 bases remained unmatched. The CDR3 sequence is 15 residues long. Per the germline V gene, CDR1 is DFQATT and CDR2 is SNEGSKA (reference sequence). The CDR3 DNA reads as TGCAGTGCTAGGCCGCGAGCGGGGCTATCCTACGAGCAGTACTTC. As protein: CSARPRAGLSYEQYF.

CDR3 coding DNA: TGCGCCAGCAGCTCGGCGGCGTTTGAGCAGTACTTC. It yields the protein CASSSAAFEQYF. V usage is TRBV5-1 and J usage is TRBJ2-7, with D unresolved. Trimming removed 3 bases from V and 7 bases from J, with 11 bases in between. Germline lookup yields CDR1 SGHRS and CDR2 YFSETQ. CDR3 size: 12 residues. The variable domain in full, with the rest retrieved from reference TRBV5-1 and TRBJ2-7, is KAGVTQTPRYLIKTRGQQVTLSCSPISGHRSVSWYQQTPGQGLQFLFEYFSETQRNKGNFPGRFSGRQFSNSRSEMNVSTLELGDSALYLCASSSAAFEQYFGPGTRLTVT.

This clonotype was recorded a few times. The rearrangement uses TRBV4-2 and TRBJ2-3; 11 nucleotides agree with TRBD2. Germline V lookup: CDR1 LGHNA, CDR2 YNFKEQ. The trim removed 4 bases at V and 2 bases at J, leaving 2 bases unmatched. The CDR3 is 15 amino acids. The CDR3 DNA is TGTGCCAGCAGCCCACTAGCGGGAGTCACAGATACGCAGTATTTT. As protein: CASSPLAGVTDTQYF.

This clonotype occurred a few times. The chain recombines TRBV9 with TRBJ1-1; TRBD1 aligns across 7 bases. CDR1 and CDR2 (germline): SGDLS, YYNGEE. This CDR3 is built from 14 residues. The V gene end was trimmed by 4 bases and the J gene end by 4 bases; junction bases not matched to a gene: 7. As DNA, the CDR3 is TGTGCCAGCAGCCCCGGGACAGCCCTCACTGAAGCTTTCTTT. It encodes CASSPGTALTEAFF.

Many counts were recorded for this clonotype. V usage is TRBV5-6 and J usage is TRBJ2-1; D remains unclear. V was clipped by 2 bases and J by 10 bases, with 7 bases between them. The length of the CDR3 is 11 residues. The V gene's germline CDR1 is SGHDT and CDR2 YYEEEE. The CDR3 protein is CASSFSREQFF. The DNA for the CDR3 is TGTGCCAGCAGCTTCTCCAGGGAGCAGTTCTTC. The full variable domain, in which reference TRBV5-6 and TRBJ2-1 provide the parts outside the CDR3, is DAGVTQSPTHLIKTRGQQVTLRCSPKSGHDTVSWYQQALGQGPQFIFQYYEEEERQRGNFPDRFSGHQFPNYSSELNVNALLLGDSALYLCASSFSREQFFGPGTRLTVL.

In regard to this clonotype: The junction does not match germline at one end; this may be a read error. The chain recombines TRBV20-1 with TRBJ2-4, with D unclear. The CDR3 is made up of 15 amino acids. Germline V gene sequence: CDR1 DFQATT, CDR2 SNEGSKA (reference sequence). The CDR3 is CSAGDFLGPKNIQYF. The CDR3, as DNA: TGCAGTGCTGGAGACTTTTTAGGTCCTAAAAACATTCAGTACTTC.

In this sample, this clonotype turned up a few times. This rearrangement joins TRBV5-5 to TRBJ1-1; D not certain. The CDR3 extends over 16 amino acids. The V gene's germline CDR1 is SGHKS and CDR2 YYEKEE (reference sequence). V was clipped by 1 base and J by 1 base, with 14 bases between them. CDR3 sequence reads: CASSLIGVLRNTEAFF. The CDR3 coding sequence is TGTGCCAGCAGCTTGATTGGGGTATTGAGGAACACTGAAGCTTTCTTT.

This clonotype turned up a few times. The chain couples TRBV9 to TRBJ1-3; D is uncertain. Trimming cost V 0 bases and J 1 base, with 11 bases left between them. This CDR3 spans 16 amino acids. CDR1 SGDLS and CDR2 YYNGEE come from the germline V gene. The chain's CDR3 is CASSVDPGVSGNTIYF. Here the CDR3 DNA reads TGTGCCAGCAGCGTAGATCCGGGAGTGTCTGGAAACACCATATATTTT.

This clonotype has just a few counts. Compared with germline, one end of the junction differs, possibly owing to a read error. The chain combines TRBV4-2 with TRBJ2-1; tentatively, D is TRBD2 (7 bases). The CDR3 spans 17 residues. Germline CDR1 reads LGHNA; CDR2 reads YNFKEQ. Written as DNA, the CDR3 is TGTGCCAGCACCCAATTTCCCGGCGGGGGCCTTTACAATGAGCAGTTCTTC. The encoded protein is CASTQFPGGGLYNEQFF.

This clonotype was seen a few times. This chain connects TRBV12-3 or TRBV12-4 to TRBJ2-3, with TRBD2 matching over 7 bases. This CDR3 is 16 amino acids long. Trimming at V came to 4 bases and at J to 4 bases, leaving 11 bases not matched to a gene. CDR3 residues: CASSSRVGGFPDTQYF. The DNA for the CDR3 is TGTGCCAGCAGTTCCCGGGTGGGGGGGTTTCCAGATACGCAGTATTTT.

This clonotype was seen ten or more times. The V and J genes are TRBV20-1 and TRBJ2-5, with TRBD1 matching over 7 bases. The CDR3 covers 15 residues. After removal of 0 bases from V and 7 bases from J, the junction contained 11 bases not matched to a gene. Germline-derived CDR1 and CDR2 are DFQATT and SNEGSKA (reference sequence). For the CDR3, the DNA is TGCAGTGCTAGAGACGGGACAGAGCTAAGAGCGACCCAGTACTTC. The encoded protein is CSARDGTELRATQYF.

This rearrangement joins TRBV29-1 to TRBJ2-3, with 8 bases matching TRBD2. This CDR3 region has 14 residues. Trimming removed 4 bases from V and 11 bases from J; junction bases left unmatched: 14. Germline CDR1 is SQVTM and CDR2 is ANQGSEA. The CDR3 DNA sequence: TGCAGCGTTGTGGAAATGTCCGGACTAGCCCTGCAGTATTTT. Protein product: CSVVEMSGLALQYF.

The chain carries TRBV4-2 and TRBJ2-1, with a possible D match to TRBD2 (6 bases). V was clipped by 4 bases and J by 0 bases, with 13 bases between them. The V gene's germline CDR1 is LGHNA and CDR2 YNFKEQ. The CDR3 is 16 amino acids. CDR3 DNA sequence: TGTGCCAGCAGCCCACGGGACTTCAGCTCCTACAATGAGCAGTTCTTC. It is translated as CASSPRDFSSYNEQFF.

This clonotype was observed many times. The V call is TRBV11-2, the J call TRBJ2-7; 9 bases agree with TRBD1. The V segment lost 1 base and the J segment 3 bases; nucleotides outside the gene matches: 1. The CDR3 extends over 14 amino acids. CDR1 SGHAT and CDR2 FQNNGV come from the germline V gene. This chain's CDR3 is CASSLVGQGYEQYF. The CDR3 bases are TGTGCCAGCAGCTTAGTGGGACAGGGCTACGAGCAGTACTTC.